Sequencing of this T cell receptor (beta chain) was carried out in a study of blood T cell repertoires in COVID-19. Study context: Donors in the United States, Italy and Spain gave samples during acute or convalescent COVID-19. PBMCs, B-cell-depleted T cells, or T cells provided the cDNA or gDNA that made up the material.

Original analysis: Amplification from reference gene primers served as the basis for estimated nucleated cell counts. The assay was immunoSEQ multiplex PCR, and TCRdb's table has in-frame clones only and misses some. V and J calls and clone size are copied from that table; D and trimming were computed from the DNA. The table shows under 150,000 clones, with 65% to 85% occurring only once. This TCR was sampled from a middle-aged man with active or convalescent COVID-19. The specimen sequenced was peripheral blood.

The CDR3 spells CSARAAYEQYF. The CDR3 region has the DNA TGCAGTGCTAGGGCAGCCTACGAGCAGTACTTC. This chain joins TRBV20-1 and TRBJ2-7; no reliable D call. The CDR3 is 11 residues long. V was pared by 3 bases and J by 2 bases, with 5 bases between. In germline, CDR1 is DFQATT, CDR2 SNEGSKA (reference sequence).